A single sample gave rise to the 9 T cell receptor beta chains below, sequenced in a study of response to subunit inactivated influenza vaccine. TCRdb reprocessed the RT-PCR reads with MiXCR, giving one entry per CDR3 protein. The sample holds hundreds of thousands of distinct CDR3 sequences; about 15% are singletons and the top ten take 5.5% to 7%. The sample was PBMCs from blood, taken around two weeks before vaccination. These receptor sequences come from a man aged 50-60 years who received an inactivated influenza vaccine.

In this sample, this clonotype turned up a few times. The V gene is TRBV29-1, the J gene TRBJ2-7, with TRBD2 matching 11 bases. Trimming cost V 6 bases and J 2 bases; bases outside gene matches: 3. CDR1 is SQVTM and CDR2 is ANQGSEA in the germline V gene. The CDR3 is 13 residues long. The CDR3 loop is CSVLAGGAYEQYF. The CDR3 region has the DNA TGCAGCGTGCTAGCGGGAGGCGCCTACGAGCAGTACTTC.

This clonotype was detected many times. The V call is TRBV24-1, the J call TRBJ2-1; TRBD2 aligns across 14 bases. The length of the CDR3 is 14 residues. The germline gives CDR1 KGHDR, CDR2 SFDVKD. J lost 7 bases, V lost 9 bases, and 4 bases had no gene match. The CDR3 DNA is TGTGCCACCTCTGGGACTAGCGGGAGTAATGAGCAGTTCTTC. Translation gives CATSGTSGSNEQFF.

The rearrangement joins TRBV7-2 to TRBJ2-3, with 13 bases matching TRBD2. Germline CDR1 SGHTA, CDR2 FQGNSA. The CDR3 has 16 residues. V shed 4 bases and J 4 bases; nucleotides not matched to a gene: 5. CDR3 DNA sequence: TGTGCCAGCAGCTGGACTAGCGGGAGTTCTTCAGATACGCAGTATTTT. Translated: CASSWTSGSSSDTQYF.

The chain uses TRBV11-1 and TRBJ2-7; TRBD2 matches at 8 bases. The J segment lost 4 bases and the V segment lost 2 bases, leaving 19 bases of the junction unmatched. Germline V CDR1 and CDR2: SGHAT, FQDESV (reference sequence). The length of the CDR3 is 19 residues. In nucleotides, the CDR3 is TGTGCCAGCAGCTTATCGATGTTGGCGGACGCGGGAGGTATTTACGAGCAGTACTTC. The encoded protein is CASSLSMLADAGGIYEQYF.

This clonotype was detected only a few times. The V call is TRBV5-6, the J call TRBJ2-5, with D unclear. The length of the CDR3 is 14 residues. The V gene lost 3 bases and the J gene lost 5 bases, with 14 bases spanning the gap. Looked up from germline, CDR1 is SGHDT and CDR2 is YYEEEE. The CDR3 DNA follows: TGTGCCAGCAGCTCCCGCAAGGGTCAGGAGACCCAGTACTTC. It codes for CASSSRKGQETQYF.

The V gene is TRBV28, the J gene TRBJ2-5; 7 bases align to TRBD1. Trimming removed 8 bases from V and 5 bases from J; junction bases left unmatched: 5. Germline V gene lookup returns CDR1 MDHEN and CDR2 SYDVKM. The CDR3 is made up of 12 amino acids. The DNA for the CDR3 is TGTGCCAGCCGACAGGGCTGGGAGACCCAGTACTTC. This sequence encodes CASRQGWETQYF.

There are a few counts of this clonotype. This chain connects TRBV5-5 to TRBJ2-3; D may correspond to TRBD1 or TRBD2 (5 bases each). The CDR3 extends over 13 amino acids. Germline V gene sequence: CDR1 SGHKS, CDR2 YYEKEE (reference sequence). Trimming removed 10 bases from V and 3 bases from J, with 15 bases in between. This CDR3 is CAGGRGVTDTQYF. The CDR3 region has the DNA TGTGCCGGAGGTCGGGGCGTGACAGATACGCAGTATTTT.

This clonotype was observed many times. The chain carries TRBV4-2 and TRBJ2-3; 8 nucleotides agree with TRBD1. The CDR3 loop spans 12 amino acids. J lost 12 bases, V lost 1 base, and 3 bases had no gene match. CDR1 is LGHNA and CDR2 is YNFKEQ in the germline V gene. CDR3 coding DNA: TGTGCCAGCAGCCAAGCGCAGGGGGCACAGTATTTT. Translation: CASSQAQGAQYF.

This clonotype has a handful of counts. V and J are TRBV29-1 and TRBJ1-2; 9 bases agree with TRBD1. V was clipped by 6 bases and J by 9 bases; unmatched bases: 8. The V gene's germline CDR1 is SQVTM and CDR2 ANQGSEA. The CDR3 is 12 residues long. The CDR3 protein is CSVRDRALSYTF. The CDR3 coding sequence is TGCAGCGTCCGGGACAGGGCCCTTAGCTACACCTTC. Full variable domain (remainder filled in from reference TRBV29-1 and TRBJ1-2): SAVISQKPSRDICQRGTSLTIQCQVDSQVTMMFWYRQQPGQSLTLIATANQGSEATYESGFVIDKFPISRPNLTFSTLTVSNMSPEDSSIYLCSVRDRALSYTFGSGTRLTVV.